This TCR beta chain was identified in a study of T-cell reconstitution after alpha-beta-depleted transplantation in children. Study-wide findings and caveats: Reports say that about two months after transplant, the alpha-beta T cells came out of several hundred graft clones that had expanded. Surviving recipient cells, namely T cells and thymic progenitors, were the source of high day-60 TCRbeta diversity in some patients. Once a year had passed after transplant, T-cell counts and diversity came mostly from newly produced T cells.

CDR3 size: 15 residues. CDR1 is ENHRY and CDR2 is SYGVKD in the germline V gene. V lost 10 bases and J lost 4; bases outside the gene matches: 13. During its preparation, the TCRbeta library received unique molecular identifiers. TCRdb called the PCR reads again in MiXCR, with one record for every CDR3 protein. The sample has 250,000 to 400,000 distinct CDR3 sequences, over 20% seen once; the top ten hold about 10%. Only a few counts were recorded for this clonotype. What it binds is unknown. The receptor was derived from a male patient younger than 18 who had a stem cell transplant for acute lymphoblastic leukemia, so the T cells may come from the graft donor. Material: PBMCs, mostly from graft donor cells, obtained 180 days after TCRalphabeta/CD19-depleted stem cell transplant. The V call is TRBV10-3, the J call TRBJ1-5; 7 nucleotides line up with TRBD1. CDR3 nucleotide sequence: TGTGCCACTCAGTGGGCAGGGGGACAGAATCAGCCCCAGCATTTT. It codes for CATQWAGGQNQPQHF.